This T cell receptor beta chain was obtained from a study of T cell responses to AZD1222 COVID-19 vaccine. The study's findings and limits: When two AZD1222 doses had been given, Spike-specific TCR breadth and depth rose. AZD1222 recipients seropositive at baseline numbered only five to seven.

This clone was recorded only once. Its antigen is as yet unknown. Measured with immunoSEQ multiplex PCR; TCRdb has only the in-frame clones, and not every one. The sample contains 150,000 to 200,000 clones, roughly 92% of which appear only once. V gave up 0 bases and J gave up 12 bases, with 22 bases separating them. The CDR3 sequence is 15 residues long. Germline V CDR1 and CDR2: SGHTS, YDEGEE. The TCR originated in an adult in good health. Here the sequenced sample was peripheral blood, taken on day 0 of AZD1222 vaccination. The V and J genes are TRBV5-8 and TRBJ2-7; D may be TRBD1 (5 bases). The CDR3 nucleotides are TGTGCCAGCAGCTTGGGGGGCGGCGGAGCCTTTGGTAGGTACTTC. Its translation: CASSLGGGGAFGRYF.